This T cell receptor beta chain is from a study of blood T cell repertoires in COVID-19. Germline V gene sequence: CDR1 SNHLY, CDR2 FYNNEI. V lost 9 bases to trimming and J lost 3 bases; unmatched junction nucleotides: 2. The CDR3 runs 13 residues. Clones were sequenced by immunoSEQ multiplex PCR, and TCRdb holds only the in-frame ones, with some missing. The sample contains 330,000 or so clones, roughly 89% of which appear only once. The chain carries TRBV2 and TRBJ2-3, with 11 positions matching TRBD1. This clonotype was sampled from a woman in her fifties or sixties with COVID-19, enrolled during active disease. Sample: peripheral blood. CDR3 region: CARGQGGTDTQYF. CDR3 DNA sequence: TGTGCCAGGGGACAGGGGGGAACAGATACGCAGTATTTT.